This entry lists 3 T cell receptor beta chains sequenced from one sample in a study of shared clonotypes between healthy human individuals. Only in-frame clones appear in the TCRdb table, and some are missing; sequencing was by immunoSEQ multiplex PCR. The data hold about 640,000 clones, with around 72% observed a single time. The sequencing input was memory CD4+ T cells sorted from blood. Subset denoted: CD45RA-negative fraction. These receptors came from a woman under 40 in good health.

This clone is a singleton in its sample. This chain links TRBV7-8 with TRBJ2-7; D not resolved. V was pared by 1 base and J by 1 base, with 8 bases between. CDR3 length equals 14 residues. Per the germline V gene, CDR1 is SGHVS and CDR2 is FQNEAQ. The DNA for the CDR3 is TGTGCCAGCAGCTTAGTTGGTAGATCCTACGAGCAGTACTTC. Translation: CASSLVGRSYEQYF.

The rearrangement links TRBV19 to TRBJ1-1; 8 bases line up with TRBD1. Germline V gives CDR1 LNHDA, CDR2 SQIVND (reference sequence). The CDR3 runs to 14 residues. The J segment lost 6 bases and the V segment lost 6 bases, leaving 9 bases of the junction unmatched. Here the CDR3 reads CASRHGQGLAEAFF. DNA of the CDR3: TGTGCCAGTAGACACGGACAGGGCCTTGCTGAAGCTTTCTTT.

This clone was picked up a small number of times. The chain employs TRBV2 and TRBJ2-2, with D possibly being TRBD1 or TRBD2 (5 bases each). Germline V lookup: CDR1 SNHLY, CDR2 FYNNEI. This CDR3 is built from 14 residues. V was cut by 8 bases and J by 4 bases, with 14 bases left in between. The CDR3 region has the DNA TGTGCCAGCTCGGGACCCCTTTCCACCGGGGAGCTGTTTTTT. This gives the protein CASSGPLSTGELFF.